A selection of T cell receptor beta chains follows, all from one sample in a study of early T cells in non-severe SARS-CoV-2 infection. TCRdb passed the 5' RACE reads through MiXCR, listing each CDR3 protein once. The data contain around 58,000 distinct CDR3 sequences, less than 5% of them singletons. The specimen sequenced was whole blood. The receptors were gathered from an adult who was a healthcare worker with PCR-confirmed SARS-CoV-2 infection or an uninfected control (not recorded which). Both conserved end residues are part of each CDR3. Fields, in order: CDR3 protein, CDR3 DNA, D gene, clone size, J gene, CDR3 length, V gene. D genes are given only for firm matches. Clone size is stated in some rows and not others, as once, few, many or a class when expanded.

CASSQVMGEQYF,TGTGCCAGCAGCCAAGTAATGGGCGAGCAGTACTTC,-,many,TRBJ2-7,12,TRBV3-1
CSAFRRPGYTF,TGCAGTGCTTTCCGACGGCCGGGCTACACCTTC,-,many,TRBJ1-2,11,TRBV20-1
CSVGSGSNTGELFF,TGCAGCGTTGGTTCAGGCAGTAACACCGGGGAGCTGTTTTTT,-,many,TRBJ2-2,14,TRBV29-1
CASSLGLAGDTDTQYF,TGTGCCAGCAGCCTGGGACTAGCGGGGGACACAGATACGCAGTATTTT,TRBD2,few,TRBJ2-3,16,TRBV3-1
CSARGNYPGETQYF,TGCAGTGCTAGAGGAAATTACCCTGGGGAGACCCAGTACTTC,-,many,TRBJ2-5,14,TRBV20-1
CSVVTEDSYEQYF,TGCAGCGTTGTCACGGAGGACTCCTACGAGCAGTACTTC,-,few,TRBJ2-7,13,TRBV29-1
CASSDSSSYNEQFF,TGTGCCAGCAGCGATAGTAGCTCCTACAATGAGCAGTTCTTC,-,many,TRBJ2-1,14,TRBV11-2
CSAREGGGTYNEQFF,TGCAGTGCTAGGGAGGGCGGGGGGACCTACAATGAGCAGTTCTTC,TRBD2,many,TRBJ2-1,15,TRBV20-1
CASSLEYADTQYF,TGCGCCAGCAGCTTGGAATATGCAGATACGCAGTATTTT,-,many,TRBJ2-3,13,TRBV5-1
CATVGDTQYF,TGTGCCACCGTGGGAGATACGCAGTATTTT,-,few,TRBJ2-3,10,TRBV19
CSASSRALLSYEQYF,TGCAGTGCTAGTTCCCGGGCCTTACTCTCCTACGAGCAGTACTTC,-,many,TRBJ2-7,15,TRBV20-1
CASSFRYQGAKNIQYF,TGTGCCAGCAGTTTCCGGTACCAGGGGGCCAAAAACATTCAGTACTTC,-,few,TRBJ2-4,16,TRBV27
CASSPSPLAGGEQYF,TGTGCCAGCAGTCCATCCCCCCTAGCGGGAGGCGAGCAGTACTTC,TRBD2,many,TRBJ2-7,15,TRBV6-6
CASSQELAGRYSEQFF,TGTGCCAGCAGCCAAGAACTAGCGGGGCGTTATAGTGAGCAGTTCTTC,TRBD2,few,TRBJ2-1,16,TRBV4-2
CASRPSLRAGELFF,TGTGCCAGCAGACCTTCCCTCCGGGCGGGGGAGCTGTTTTTT,-,-,TRBJ2-2,14,TRBV11-2
CASSQGTGFTGELFF,TGCGCCAGCAGCCAAGGGACTGGTTTCACCGGGGAGCTGTTTTTT,-,many,TRBJ2-2,15,TRBV4-3
CASSPLTSGRALNTGELFF,TGTGCCAGCAGCCCCCTGACTAGCGGGAGGGCTCTGAACACCGGGGAGCTGTTTTTT,TRBD2,-,TRBJ2-2,19,TRBV7-9
CSAEPRDRATDTQYF,TGCAGTGCCGAGCCCCGGGACAGGGCCACAGATACGCAGTATTTT,TRBD1,many,TRBJ2-3,15,TRBV20-1
CASSHLSGQGADTQYF,TGTGCCAGCAGCCATCTATCTGGTCAGGGGGCAGATACGCAGTATTTT,TRBD1,many,TRBJ2-3,16,TRBV14
CASSPTARDTEAFF,TGTGCCAGCTCACCGACAGCCAGGGACACTGAAGCTTTCTTT,-,many,TRBJ1-1,14,TRBV18
CASSLVSWEQYF,TGTGCCAGCAGCTTAGTTTCTTGGGAGCAGTACTTC,-,few,TRBJ2-7,12,TRBV7-2
CASSPHSSGSYEQYF,TGTGCCAGCAGCCCTCACTCTAGCGGCTCCTACGAGCAGTACTTC,TRBD2,many,TRBJ2-7,15,TRBV4-2
CASTLLGGRETQYF,TGTGCCAGCACCTTACTCGGGGGAAGAGAGACCCAGTACTTC,-,few,TRBJ2-5,14,TRBV7-8
CSVEIRRQPQHF,TGCAGCGTTGAAATCAGGCGTCAGCCCCAGCATTTT,-,-,TRBJ1-5,12,TRBV29-1
CAIRMDRGESTGELFF,TGTGCCATCAGGATGGACAGGGGGGAATCGACCGGGGAGCTGTTTTTT,TRBD1,-,TRBJ2-2,16,TRBV10-3
CASSVASVRTAQFF,TGTGCCAGCAGCGTAGCTTCGGTACGGACAGCCCAGTTCTTC,-,many,TRBJ2-1,14,TRBV7-9
CSARALAVSSYEQYF,TGCAGTGCTAGAGCCCTAGCGGTTAGCTCCTACGAGCAGTACTTC,TRBD2,many,TRBJ2-7,15,TRBV20-1
CASSSREGQLGADTQYF,TGTGCCAGCTCATCCCGCGAGGGACAACTCGGAGCAGATACGCAGTATTTT,-,-,TRBJ2-3,17,TRBV18
CASSTDTDQPQHF,TGCGCCAGCAGCACAGATACCGATCAGCCCCAGCATTTT,-,many,TRBJ1-5,13,TRBV5-1
CAISEPRTYEQYF,TGTGCCATCAGTGAGCCCCGCACCTACGAGCAGTACTTC,-,many,TRBJ2-7,13,TRBV10-3
CASSGGLAGEPDTQYF,TGTGCCAGCAGTGGCGGACTAGCGGGAGAGCCAGATACGCAGTATTTT,TRBD2,many,TRBJ2-3,16,TRBV2
CAISGAGGGSETQYF,TGTGCCATCAGTGGAGCGGGGGGCGGATCGGAGACCCAGTACTTC,TRBD2,many,TRBJ2-5,15,TRBV10-3
CASSYEGRIYEQYF,TGTGCCAGCAGTTACGAGGGACGGATCTACGAGCAGTACTTC,-,many,TRBJ2-7,14,TRBV6-2/TRBV6-3
CASSLEGGPNYGYTF,TGCGCCAGCAGCTTGGAAGGGGGCCCAAACTATGGCTACACCTTC,TRBD1,few,TRBJ1-2,15,TRBV5-1
CASSYDRFYEQYF,TGTGCCAGCAGTTACGACAGGTTCTACGAGCAGTACTTC,-,-,TRBJ2-7,13,TRBV6-2/TRBV6-3
CASSQVGHSSYNEQFF,TGTGCCAGCAGCCAAGTGGGACATAGCTCCTACAATGAGCAGTTCTTC,-,few,TRBJ2-1,16,TRBV3-1
CASSYTREGYGYTF,TGTGCCAGCAGTTACACCAGGGAAGGCTATGGCTACACCTTC,-,many,TRBJ1-2,14,TRBV6-5
CASSQNRGGEQYF,TGTGCCAGCAGCCAGAACAGGGGTGGCGAGCAGTACTTC,TRBD1,many,TRBJ2-7,13,TRBV7-2
CAWSPYNGGSGRYRSYEQYF,TGTGCCTGGAGCCCCTACAACGGCGGTAGCGGGAGGTACCGCTCCTACGAGCAGTACTTC,TRBD2,-,TRBJ2-7,20,TRBV30
CSARGRLARYEQYF,TGCAGTGCTAGGGGAAGACTAGCGCGCTACGAGCAGTACTTC,TRBD2,many,TRBJ2-7,14,TRBV20-1
CSATPGAGPEYEQYF,TGCAGTGCCACCCCCGGGGCAGGGCCGGAATACGAGCAGTACTTC,-,-,TRBJ2-7,15,TRBV20-1
CAISEPRTDEAFF,TGTGCCATCAGTGAGCCTAGGACAGATGAAGCTTTCTTT,-,-,TRBJ1-1,13,TRBV10-3
CASSYSGVIVF,TGTGCCAGCAGTTACTCAGGAGTAATTGTCTTC,-,many,TRBJ2-7,11,TRBV6-6
CASSLPGTRGYTF,TGTGCCAGCTCCCTACCGGGGACAAGGGGCTACACCTTC,-,many,TRBJ1-2,13,TRBV6-1
CASSRPGTGAHEQYF,TGTGCCAGCAGCCGTCCCGGGACAGGGGCCCACGAGCAGTACTTC,TRBD1,many,TRBJ2-7,15,TRBV5-4
CASSLYSGGDEQFF,TGTGCCAGCAGTTTATATTCAGGGGGCGATGAGCAGTTCTTC,TRBD1,many,TRBJ2-1,14,TRBV27
CASSPGTFNTGELFF,TGCGCCAGCAGCCCCGGGACATTTAACACCGGGGAGCTGTTTTTT,-,many,TRBJ2-2,15,TRBV5-1
CSARGATSPSTDTQYF,TGCAGTGCTAGAGGCGCGACTAGCCCTAGCACAGATACGCAGTATTTT,TRBD2,many,TRBJ2-3,16,TRBV20-1
CASSQDISTDTQYF,TGTGCCAGCAGCCAAGATATAAGCACAGATACGCAGTATTTT,-,-,TRBJ2-3,14,TRBV3-1
CASSVGLAGAYEQYF,TGTGCCAGCAGCGTGGGACTAGCGGGGGCCTACGAGCAGTACTTC,TRBD2,many,TRBJ2-7,15,TRBV9
CASSVTTLSSYNEQFF,TGTGCCAGCAGCGTGACTACATTGAGCTCCTACAATGAGCAGTTCTTC,-,few,TRBJ2-1,16,TRBV9
CADGQGAILLYGYTF,TGTGCCGACGGACAGGGGGCGATCTTACTCTATGGCTACACCTTC,TRBD1,many,TRBJ1-2,15,TRBV7-2
CSARLEGVSYEQYF,TGCAGTGCCCGATTGGAGGGGGTATCCTACGAGCAGTACTTC,-,many,TRBJ2-7,14,TRBV20-1
CASSFLSDTQYF,TGTGCCAGCAGCTTCCTATCAGATACGCAGTATTTT,-,many,TRBJ2-3,12,TRBV7-8
CASSPPSSTDTQYF,TGTGCCAGCTCACCGCCTAGTAGCACAGATACGCAGTATTTT,-,few,TRBJ2-3,14,TRBV18